The 15 T cell receptor beta chains below come from one sample, sequenced in a study of cytomegalovirus exposure and HLA in healthy donors. This PCR relied on a set of 60 Vbeta primers and 13 Jbeta primers. The protocol was immunoSEQ multiplex PCR, while the TCRdb copy is restricted to in-frame clones and leaves out a portion. Of some 90,000 clones in the sample, around 81% were seen once. The sequenced material came from PBMCs. All receptors come from a woman between 65 and 79 years old in good health and CMV-seropositive.

This clone was seen only a few times. The chain recombines TRBV2 with TRBJ2-7; 10 nucleotides align to TRBD1. The V gene end was trimmed by 6 bases and the J gene end by 5 bases; junction bases not matched to a gene: 7. The CDR3 sequence is 14 residues long. Germline V CDR1 and CDR2: SNHLY, FYNNEI. CDR3 coding DNA: TGTGCCAGCAGGACGGGACAGGGGAATCACGAGCAGTACTTC. This sequence encodes CASRTGQGNHEQYF.

This rearrangement joins TRBV5-4 to TRBJ2-7; possibly TRBD2 for D (5 bases). This CDR3 is 13 amino acids long. V gave up 5 bases and J gave up 2 bases, with 11 bases separating them. Germline CDR1 SGHNT, CDR2 YYREEE (reference sequence). The CDR3, as DNA: TGTGCCAGCAGGTTACTAGGAGCCTACGAGCAGTACTTC. This sequence encodes CASRLLGAYEQYF.

The chain has TRBV7-8 and TRBJ2-5; possible D gene TRBD2, 5 bases. V was pared by 1 base and J by 4 bases, with 7 bases between. This CDR3 region has 13 residues. Looked up from germline, CDR1 is SGHVS and CDR2 is FQNEAQ. This CDR3 reads CASSLERGETQYF. In DNA, the CDR3 is TGTGCCAGCAGCTTAGAACGGGGAGAGACCCAGTACTTC. Supplemented by reference TRBV7-8 and TRBJ2-5, the full variable domain reads GAGVSQSPRYKVAKRGQDVALRCDPISGHVSLFWYQQALGQGPEFLTYFQNEAQLDKSGLPSDRFFAERPEGSVSTLKIQRTQQEDSAVYLCASSLERGETQYFGPGTRLLVL.

The chain couples TRBV4-3 to TRBJ1-3; maybe TRBD1 (6 bases). The germline V and J ends were trimmed by 1 base and 0 bases, with 10 bases remaining between them. Germline-derived CDR1 and CDR2 are LGHNA and YSLEER. The CDR3 contains 16 residues. The CDR3 loop is CASSQAGGGSGNTIYF. The CDR3 region has the DNA TGCGCCAGCAGCCAAGCGGGGGGCGGCTCTGGAAACACCATATATTTT.

V and J are TRBV7-3 and TRBJ1-6, with 10 positions matching TRBD1. Trimming removed 2 bases from V and 11 bases from J; junction bases left unmatched: 6. Germline loops: CDR1 SGHTA, CDR2 FQGTGA. CDR3 length: 15 amino acids. CDR3 residues: CASSLGPGQGTPLHF. CDR3 DNA: TGTGCCAGCAGCTTAGGCCCGGGACAGGGGACACCCCTCCACTTT. The full variable domain, completed using reference TRBV7-3 and TRBJ1-6, is GAGVSQTPSNKVTEKGKYVELRCDPISGHTALYWYRQSLGQGPEFLIYFQGTGAADDSGLPNDRFFAVRPEGSVSTLKIQRTERGDSAVYLCASSLGPGQGTPLHFGNGTRLTVT.

This clone was seen only a few times. The chain joins TRBV4-2 to TRBJ2-1; TRBD2 matches 13 bases. The V gene end was trimmed by 3 bases and the J gene end by 3 bases; junction bases not matched to a gene: 5. Per germline, CDR1 LGHNA and CDR2 YNFKEQ. The CDR3 extends over 17 amino acids. This CDR3 is CASSHRLAGGLYNEQFF. The CDR3 coding sequence is TGTGCCAGCAGCCACCGACTAGCGGGAGGCCTCTACAATGAGCAGTTCTTC.

V and J are TRBV30 and TRBJ1-1, with a weak D call TRBD1 (5 bases). The CDR3 extends over 13 amino acids. From germline, CDR1 is GTSNPN and CDR2 SVGIG (reference sequence). The V end was cut by 0 bases, the J end by 0 bases, with 5 bases between. CDR3 region: CAWSVQVNTEAFF. As DNA, the CDR3 is TGTGCCTGGAGTGTACAGGTGAACACTGAAGCTTTCTTT.

A single count supports this clone. The chain is built from TRBV4-2 and TRBJ2-5, with 9 bases fitting TRBD2. V trimming: 0 bases; J trimming: 2 bases; junction bases outside the gene matches: 1. This CDR3 is 15 amino acids long. Germline V gene lookup returns CDR1 LGHNA and CDR2 YNFKEQ. CDR3 DNA sequence: TGTGCCAGCAGCCAAGACCTAGCGGGACAAGAGACCCAGTACTTC. Its translation: CASSQDLAGQETQYF.

This clone has just a few counts. The V and J genes are TRBV7-2 and TRBJ2-7; tentatively, D is TRBD2 (6 bases). The CDR3 is 14 residues long. The V gene lost 4 bases and the J gene lost 6 bases, with 16 bases spanning the gap. Per the germline V gene, CDR1 is SGHTA and CDR2 is FQGNSA. CDR3 sequence reads: CASSSVAGNREQYF. The CDR3 bases are TGTGCCAGCAGCTCCGTTGCGGGAAATCGCGAGCAGTACTTC.

The chain is built from TRBV15 and TRBJ2-2; D is perhaps TRBD2 (5 bases). V was shortened by 3 bases and J by 9 bases, with 14 bases between the two germline ends. Germline CDR1 LNHNV, CDR2 YYDKDF (reference sequence). This CDR3 spans 14 amino acids. CDR3 sequence: CATSSFGLHRELFF. CDR3 DNA: TGTGCCACCAGCAGCTTCGGACTGCACCGGGAGCTGTTTTTT.

This clone has only one observation. The chain couples TRBV7-9 to TRBJ1-1; D is possibly TRBD1 (5 bases). The CDR3 is made up of 14 amino acids. Trimming shortened V by 5 bases and J by 3 bases, and 13 bases separated the two germline ends. Germline V CDR1 and CDR2: SEHNR, FQNEAQ (reference sequence). The CDR3 here is CASSPLRGDTEAFF. CDR3 coding DNA: TGTGCCAGCAGCCCCCTTAGGGGCGACACTGAAGCTTTCTTT.

The CDR3 DNA follows: TGCGCCAGCAGCTTGGAAGGGACTAGCGGCAATGAGCAGTTCTTC. Translation: CASSLEGTSGNEQFF. The chain carries TRBV5-1 and TRBJ2-1; 11 bases are a match to TRBD2. This CDR3 has 15 amino acids. Trimming at V came to 0 bases and at J to 6 bases, leaving 2 bases not matched to a gene. Germline CDR1 reads SGHRS; CDR2 reads YFSETQ. Using reference TRBV5-1 and TRBJ2-1 for the parts outside the CDR3, the full variable domain is KAGVTQTPRYLIKTRGQQVTLSCSPISGHRSVSWYQQTPGQGLQFLFEYFSETQRNKGNFPGRFSGRQFSNSRSEMNVSTLELGDSALYLCASSLEGTSGNEQFFGPGTRLTVL.

CDR3 amino acids: CASSLVVNYGYTF. The CDR3 coding sequence is TGTGCCAGTAGTCTAGTCGTAAACTATGGCTACACCTTC. This rearrangement joins TRBV19 to TRBJ1-2, with D hard to call. The CDR3 is 13 amino acids. Germline CDR1 reads LNHDA; CDR2 reads SQIVND (reference sequence). Trimming stripped 5 bases from V and 2 bases from J, with 9 bases between.

This clone was counted only a few times. The genes are TRBV7-3 and TRBJ2-2; 9 bases are shared with TRBD2. There are 15 residues in the CDR3. V lost 4 bases to trimming and J lost 3 bases; unmatched junction nucleotides: 3. Germline CDR1 is SGHTA and CDR2 is FQGTGA. This chain's CDR3 is CASSSRLADTGELFF. The CDR3 bases are TGTGCCAGCAGCTCCCGACTAGCGGACACCGGGGAGCTGTTTTTT.

This clone was counted a few times. The rearrangement links TRBV7-2 to TRBJ1-1; the D is unclear. The CDR3 sequence is 14 residues long. CDR1 is SGHTA, CDR2 FQGNSA, per germline. The V gene lost 2 bases and the J gene lost 5 bases, with 12 bases spanning the gap. The CDR3 DNA reads as TGTGCCAGCAGCTTACTTAACACGGGGACTGAAGCTTTCTTT. Protein: CASSLLNTGTEAFF.